This T cell receptor (beta chain) originates from a study of blood T cells in healthy people across ages. Points from the study as a whole: Naive and antigen-experienced cells were not separated, limiting conclusive comparison.

The V end lost 2 bases, the J end lost 8 bases, and 9 bases lay between the germline ends. Germline V CDR1 and CDR2: MDHEN, SYDVKM. The CDR3 spans 12 residues. As regards this clonotype: Its antigen remains unidentified.

Primers used in a second PCR of about 7 to 11 cycles were a sample-barcoded 5' primer and a J-beta primer mix. Every cDNA molecule bore a tag from a template-switch adaptor containing 12 random nucleotides. All samples gave at least 2.5 million CDR3-containing paired-end reads. TCRdb recomputed calls from the 5' RACE reads with MiXCR, one row per CDR3 protein. The sample carries 1.8 million or so distinct CDR3 sequences, about two fifths recorded once. Samples had at least 7 million PBMCs isolated from them. The TCR was taken from a human donor in good health. Material: blood. This sequence joins TRBV28 and TRBJ1-1; D not resolved. CDR3 DNA: TGTGCCAGCAGTTTAGAAGAGGAGGAAGCTTTCTTT. Translated: CASSLEEEEAFF.